This paragraph covers one TCR beta chain sequence. This sample was included in a study of CD8 T cells in ankylosing spondylitis. The CDR3 extends over 18 amino acids. Germline CDR1 DFQATT, CDR2 SNEGSKA (reference sequence). TCRdb re-derived calls from the 5' RACE reads in MiXCR, one entry per CDR3 protein. The data show approximately 240,000 distinct CDR3 sequences, with about 10% seen just once and roughly 2.5% held by the top ten. The chain couples TRBV20-1 to TRBJ2-3, with no clear D. The receptor comes from a male donor with ankylosing spondylitis or in good health (not recorded which). The specimen was blood, either unsorted or a sorted T cell fraction (not recorded which). In nucleotides, the CDR3 is TGCAGCTTTAGGCTCCGGGCTCTGAGGTTGGTTGGCGCAGATACGCAGTATTTT. As protein: CSFRLRALRLVGADTQYF.